This T cell receptor beta chain was obtained from a study of T cell responses to AZD1222 COVID-19 vaccine (dated by TCRdb to the early 2020s). Study-level background: Because spike-specific TCR depth and breadth did not differ between the two schedules, AZD1222 recipients who got a second dose at roughly 4 weeks were pooled with those who got a second dose at roughly 12 weeks. A total of more than 230 trial participants underwent TCR sequencing, of whom around 210 had received two doses of AZD1222 and roughly 26 had received two doses of the MenACWY control vaccine. Enrollment into the trials was organized by age into subgroups of 18-55, 56-69 and 70-plus years, and those subgroups contained roughly 150, 30 and 60 TCR-sequenced participants, respectively.

General findings and caveats noted by the study authors: Conclusions about previously exposed vaccinees were limited because only six AZD1222 recipients were SARS-CoV-2 seropositive at baseline. Because no samples from the day 14 peak response were available, repertoires could be characterized only after the peak T cell response. The 56-69-year group was small, and its depth increase did not reach significance, likely because of low power. The whole spike protein was spanned by vaccine-associated CD4 TCRs, and dominant responses were seen in regions 160-218 and 743-854. After two AZD1222 doses, both the breadth and the depth of spike-specific TCRs were significantly higher than at day 0 and than in MenACWY recipients. Reportedly, almost half of the unique spike-specific TCRs recognized epitopes lying outside the regions that are mutated in the B.1.351 and B.1.1.7 variants. Most participants were white British and females outnumbered males, and the authors suggested that clonal diversity may have been underestimated.

About this clone: This clone's antigen is unknown. Base quality data are lacking; no much larger clone is found one base away.

V and J are trimmed by 5 bases and 3 bases, and the gene matches miss 1 base of the junction. The CDR3 goes from the cysteine to the phenylalanine over 13 residues. Just the 39-base CDR3 DNA is kept, in frame starting at base 1. Sequences ENHRY (CDR1) and SYGVKD (CDR2) are obtained from the germline V gene. This specimen's time point label, interpreted: baseline before first vaccination. Vaccinee samples were obtained from the UK trials COV001 and COV002, which included a single-blind randomized controlled phase 2/3 trial of AZD1222 (ChAdOx1 nCoV-19) in healthy adults. Trial participant PBMC samples were collected at day 0 and day 28 after the second dose for TCRbeta chain sequencing. The CDR3 regions of human TCRbeta chains were subjected to immunosequencing. In the authors' own workflow: Repertoire TCRs were checked for matches against a reference library of SARS-CoV-2-specific TCRs that had been generated using the MIRA antigen-specificity platform. Breadth was defined as the fraction of unique TCRs that were SARS-CoV-2-associated, and depth was defined as the fraction of total T cells that were SARS-CoV-2-associated. Using the MIRA data, every spike-specific TCR was mapped to the spike region that the TCR reacted to and assigned to either a CD4 or a CD8 class. Log10-transformed breadth and depth values were compared by one-way ANOVA with Sidak's multiple comparisons tests. The immuneACCESS repertoire file appears here via TCRdb, limited to in-frame rearrangements. These files lack a portion of the clones; in checked studies, under half of the deficit traces to unresolved V genes, and the cause of the others is not known. V, J and clone size are those of that table, while D and trimming were read from the DNA. Recorded for this sample are about 110,000 clones; about 86% of them occurred a single time. The ten largest clones capture about 9.4% of the sample.

Recombination linked TRBV10-3 to TRBJ1-1, and 9 junctional nucleotides match TRBD1. This material consisted of peripheral blood, taken on day 0 of AZD1222 vaccination. The receptor comes from an adult in good health. CDR3 protein: CAISRQGDTEAFF. The DNA sequence is given as TGTGCCATCAGTAGACAGGGGGACACTGAAGCTTTCTTT.